The rows below give T cell receptor beta chains drawn from one sample of a study of blood T cell repertoires in COVID-19. Libraries were prepared by immunoSEQ multiplex PCR; TCRdb keeps only in-frame clonotypes and omits some of them. This table has 300,000 to 350,000 clones, around 82% appearing once. Sequencing was done on a sample of peripheral blood. Every receptor here comes from a man in his thirties or forties with active or convalescent COVID-19. The CDR3 runs from the conserved cysteine through the conserved F or W. The order of the fields is CDR3 protein, CDR3 DNA, D gene, CDR3 length, J gene, V gene, clone size. A D gene is named only where the DNA matches it firmly. Clone size is stated in some rows and not others, as once, few, many or a class when expanded.

CDR3 protein: CSASRQGTIIIMNTEAFF
CDR3 DNA: TGCAGTGCTAGTAGACAGGGTACAATCATTATAATGAACACTGAAGCTTTCTTT
D gene: TRBD1
CDR3 length: 18
J gene: TRBJ1-1
V gene: TRBV20-1
clone size: -

CDR3 protein: CASTPLRDTEAFF
CDR3 DNA: TGTGCCAGTACCCCATTGAGGGACACTGAAGCTTTCTTT
D gene: -
CDR3 length: 13
J gene: TRBJ1-1
V gene: TRBV19
clone size: -

CDR3 protein: CAISESRSPGELFF
CDR3 DNA: TGTGCCATCAGTGAGTCCCGGAGCCCCGGAGAGCTGTTTTTT
D gene: -
CDR3 length: 14
J gene: TRBJ2-2
V gene: TRBV10-3
clone size: -

CDR3 protein: CASSVTGTDTIYF
CDR3 DNA: TGTGCCAGTAGTGTCACAGGGACGGACACCATATATTTT
D gene: -
CDR3 length: 13
J gene: TRBJ1-3
V gene: TRBV19
clone size: -

CDR3 protein: CASSSGGTDTQYF
CDR3 DNA: TGTGCCTCCTCTAGCGGGGGCACAGATACGCAGTATTTT
D gene: TRBD2
CDR3 length: 13
J gene: TRBJ2-3
V gene: TRBV30
clone size: -

CDR3 protein: CATSRDGGTGSYNEQFF
CDR3 DNA: TGTGCCACCAGCAGAGATGGGGGGACGGGCTCCTACAATGAGCAGTTCTTC
D gene: -
CDR3 length: 17
J gene: TRBJ2-1
V gene: TRBV15
clone size: -

CDR3 protein: CASSQSGGNLETQYF
CDR3 DNA: TGCGCCAGCAGCCAATCGGGGGGCAATTTGGAGACCCAGTACTTC
D gene: -
CDR3 length: 15
J gene: TRBJ2-5
V gene: TRBV4-1
clone size: -

CDR3 protein: CASSTGVSTDTQYF
CDR3 DNA: TGTGCCAGCAGCACAGGGGTGAGCACAGATACGCAGTATTTT
D gene: TRBD1
CDR3 length: 14
J gene: TRBJ2-3
V gene: TRBV6-4
clone size: -

CDR3 protein: CASSLTGQGSQPQHF
CDR3 DNA: TGTGCCAGCAGCTTGACGGGACAGGGAAGCCAGCCCCAGCATTTT
D gene: TRBD1
CDR3 length: 15
J gene: TRBJ1-5
V gene: TRBV5-5
clone size: -

CDR3 protein: CSVEGQGDVSYEQYF
CDR3 DNA: TGCAGCGTTGAGGGACAGGGAGACGTGTCCTACGAGCAGTACTTC
D gene: TRBD1
CDR3 length: 15
J gene: TRBJ2-7
V gene: TRBV29-1
clone size: -

CDR3 protein: CASSRDSAGDEQFF
CDR3 DNA: TGTGCCAGCAGCCGGGACTCCGCTGGGGATGAGCAGTTCTTC
D gene: -
CDR3 length: 14
J gene: TRBJ2-1
V gene: TRBV7-3
clone size: many

CDR3 protein: CAWREGRELFF
CDR3 DNA: TGTGCCTGGCGGGAGGGTCGGGAGCTGTTTTTT
D gene: TRBD2
CDR3 length: 11
J gene: TRBJ2-2
V gene: TRBV30
clone size: -

CDR3 protein: CATSRGGTGPTDTQYF
CDR3 DNA: TGTGCCACATCCCGGGGAGGGACAGGACCTACAGATACGCAGTATTTT
D gene: -
CDR3 length: 16
J gene: TRBJ2-3
V gene: TRBV4-2
clone size: -

CDR3 protein: CASSLEGRRGAFF
CDR3 DNA: TGTGCCAGCAGCTTAGAAGGAAGGAGGGGAGCTTTCTTT
D gene: -
CDR3 length: 13
J gene: TRBJ1-1
V gene: TRBV11-3
clone size: -

CDR3 protein: CASSLAGLAGYNEQFF
CDR3 DNA: TGTGCCAGCAGCTTAGCGGGACTAGCGGGATACAATGAGCAGTTCTTC
D gene: TRBD2
CDR3 length: 16
J gene: TRBJ2-1
V gene: TRBV7-8
clone size: -

CDR3 protein: CASGLDRGGSPHEQYF
CDR3 DNA: TGTGCTAGTGGTCTCGACCGGGGTGGGAGTCCCCACGAGCAGTACTTC
D gene: -
CDR3 length: 16
J gene: TRBJ2-7
V gene: TRBV12-5
clone size: -

CDR3 protein: CAWSYQGIYGYTF
CDR3 DNA: TGTGCCTGGAGTTATCAGGGAATCTATGGCTACACCTTC
D gene: -
CDR3 length: 13
J gene: TRBJ1-2
V gene: TRBV30
clone size: -

CDR3 protein: CASSLQQGHSYEQYF
CDR3 DNA: TGTGCCAGCAGCCTCCAACAGGGGCACTCCTACGAGCAGTACTTC
D gene: TRBD1
CDR3 length: 15
J gene: TRBJ2-7
V gene: TRBV3-1/TRBV3-2
clone size: -

CDR3 protein: CASSLSRVQETQYF
CDR3 DNA: TGTGCCAGCAGCCTATCCCGGGTCCAAGAGACCCAGTACTTC
D gene: -
CDR3 length: 14
J gene: TRBJ2-5
V gene: TRBV7-8
clone size: -

CDR3 protein: CASSVTGGTSTDTQYF
CDR3 DNA: TGTGCCAGCAGCGTAACAGGGGGTACGAGCACAGATACGCAGTATTTT
D gene: TRBD1
CDR3 length: 16
J gene: TRBJ2-3
V gene: TRBV9
clone size: few

CDR3 protein: CSVSRELYYGYTF
CDR3 DNA: TGCAGCGTTTCCCGGGAACTATACTATGGCTACACCTTC
D gene: -
CDR3 length: 13
J gene: TRBJ1-2
V gene: TRBV29-1
clone size: -

CDR3 protein: CASSLGAITYEQYF
CDR3 DNA: TGTGCCAGCAGCTTAGGGGCCATCACCTACGAGCAGTACTTC
D gene: -
CDR3 length: 14
J gene: TRBJ2-7
V gene: TRBV11-2
clone size: -

CDR3 protein: CASSQGWGPETF
CDR3 DNA: TGTGCCAGCAGCCAAGGGTGGGGCCCGGAAACCTTC
D gene: -
CDR3 length: 12
J gene: TRBJ1-2
V gene: TRBV3-1/TRBV3-2
clone size: -

CDR3 protein: CSVEDFGLAFNEQFF
CDR3 DNA: TGCAGCGTTGAAGATTTCGGACTAGCGTTCAATGAGCAGTTCTTC
D gene: TRBD2
CDR3 length: 15
J gene: TRBJ2-1
V gene: TRBV29-1
clone size: -

CDR3 protein: CASSQQETGELFF
CDR3 DNA: TGTGCCAGCTCACAACAAGAAACCGGGGAGCTGTTTTTT
D gene: -
CDR3 length: 13
J gene: TRBJ2-2
V gene: TRBV18
clone size: -

CDR3 protein: CASSPGTGGGEGYTF
CDR3 DNA: TGTGCCAGCAGCCCCGGGACAGGGGGCGGGGAAGGCTACACCTTC
D gene: TRBD1
CDR3 length: 15
J gene: TRBJ1-2
V gene: TRBV9
clone size: -

CDR3 protein: CASSLRGYEQYF
CDR3 DNA: TGTGCCAGCAGCTTAAGGGGTTACGAGCAGTACTTC
D gene: -
CDR3 length: 12
J gene: TRBJ2-7
V gene: TRBV7-9
clone size: -

CDR3 protein: CASSIDRTNYGYTF
CDR3 DNA: TGTGCCAGTAGTATAGACAGGACTAACTATGGCTACACCTTC
D gene: -
CDR3 length: 14
J gene: TRBJ1-2
V gene: TRBV19
clone size: -

CDR3 protein: CASSTSGQGAQLWPYEQYF
CDR3 DNA: TGTGCCAGCAGCACCTCCGGACAGGGGGCGCAACTTTGGCCCTACGAGCAGTACTTC
D gene: TRBD1
CDR3 length: 19
J gene: TRBJ2-7
V gene: TRBV28
clone size: -

CDR3 protein: CASSPTAGDGYTF
CDR3 DNA: TGTGCCAGCAGCCCTACAGCGGGGGATGGCTACACCTTC
D gene: -
CDR3 length: 13
J gene: TRBJ1-2
V gene: TRBV28
clone size: -

CDR3 protein: CASSASGANYNEQFF
CDR3 DNA: TGTGCCAGCAGCGCTAGCGGGGCCAACTACAATGAGCAGTTCTTC
D gene: TRBD2
CDR3 length: 15
J gene: TRBJ2-1
V gene: TRBV9
clone size: -

CDR3 protein: CASSRTGLLLEYGYTF
CDR3 DNA: TGTGCCAGCAGCAGAACAGGGCTACTATTGGAGTATGGCTACACCTTC
D gene: -
CDR3 length: 16
J gene: TRBJ1-2
V gene: TRBV7-2
clone size: few

CDR3 protein: CASSPAGTLGYNEQFF
CDR3 DNA: TGTGCCAGCAGCCCGGCCGGGACATTGGGATACAATGAGCAGTTCTTC
D gene: -
CDR3 length: 16
J gene: TRBJ2-1
V gene: TRBV5-8
clone size: -

CDR3 protein: CASSVRDRGGTEAFF
CDR3 DNA: TGTGCCAGCAGCGTTAGGGACAGGGGGGGCACTGAAGCTTTCTTT
D gene: TRBD1
CDR3 length: 15
J gene: TRBJ1-1
V gene: TRBV9
clone size: -

CDR3 protein: CASSLVQGASYEQYF
CDR3 DNA: TGCGCCAGCAGCTTGGTACAGGGGGCTTCTTACGAGCAGTACTTC
D gene: TRBD1
CDR3 length: 15
J gene: TRBJ2-7
V gene: TRBV5-1
clone size: few

CDR3 protein: CAISESWRGQGDF
CDR3 DNA: TGTGCCATCAGTGAGTCGTGGAGGGGACAGGGTGACTTC
D gene: TRBD1
CDR3 length: 13
J gene: TRBJ2-5
V gene: TRBV10-3
clone size: -

CDR3 protein: CASSDSHTDTQYF
CDR3 DNA: TGTGCCAGCAGTGATTCCCACACAGATACGCAGTATTTT
D gene: -
CDR3 length: 13
J gene: TRBJ2-3
V gene: TRBV2
clone size: -

CDR3 protein: CASSASSGGRDTQYF
CDR3 DNA: TGTGCCAGCAGCGCCTCTAGCGGGGGTAGAGATACGCAGTATTTT
D gene: TRBD2
CDR3 length: 15
J gene: TRBJ2-3
V gene: TRBV9
clone size: once

CDR3 protein: CASSQGPVTGLEAFF
CDR3 DNA: TGCGCCAGCAGCCAGGGACCGGTGACAGGCCTTGAAGCTTTCTTT
D gene: -
CDR3 length: 15
J gene: TRBJ1-1
V gene: TRBV4-3
clone size: -

CDR3 protein: CASSPRTGGYEQYF
CDR3 DNA: TGTGCCAGCAGCCCCCGGACAGGGGGCTACGAGCAGTACTTC
D gene: TRBD1
CDR3 length: 14
J gene: TRBJ2-7
V gene: TRBV11-3
clone size: few